The clone carrying this T cell receptor beta chain was counted a single time. Its matching antigen is unknown. It was with 60 Vbeta and 13 Jbeta primers that the PCR ran. TCRdb's table, derived via immunoSEQ multiplex PCR, lists solely in-frame clones and lacks some. The repertoire includes about 190,000 clones, approximately 88% of them detected once, and 0.95% to 1.5% sits in the top ten. The sample is drawn from a study of cytomegalovirus exposure and HLA in healthy donors. Study-level findings and limits: In a later analysis, across HLA loci, associated TCR counts were highest for DRB1, lowest for HLA-C. Researchers reported from a later analysis that most CMV-associated TCR beta chains appeared HLA-restricted. In a later analysis, a missense DCLRE1C variant was linked to TCR beta V- and J-gene trimming.

This CDR3 spans 15 amino acids. The germline CDR1 and CDR2 sequences are SGHKS and YYEKEE (reference sequence). V was cut by 1 base and J by 0 bases, with 11 bases left in between. This sequence originates from a boy younger than 10 in good health and CMV-seronegative. V usage is TRBV5-5 and J usage is TRBJ2-7; D is uncertain. The sequencing input was PBMCs. For the CDR3, the DNA is TGTGCCAGCAGCTTGAGGATACAGACCTCCTACGAGCAGTACTTC. Protein: CASSLRIQTSYEQYF.